These T cell receptor beta chains were read from a single sample in a study of early T cells in non-severe SARS-CoV-2 infection. TCRdb fed the 5' RACE reads into MiXCR, producing one record per CDR3 protein. The sample lists some 82,000 distinct CDR3 sequences; roughly 12% were seen once. Input material: whole blood. These receptors originate from an adult who was a healthcare worker with PCR-confirmed SARS-CoV-2 infection or an uninfected control (not recorded which). The CDR3 runs from the conserved cysteine through the conserved F or W. Each record gives: clone size, V gene, J gene, D gene, CDR3 protein, CDR3 DNA. D genes are given only for firm matches. The size entry is marked missing in some rows and otherwise reads once, few, many or a size class.

many	TRBV19	TRBJ1-2	-	CASVGAPTPSRYGYTF	TGTGCCAGTGTCGGGGCGCCAACACCCTCCAGATATGGCTACACCTTC
many	TRBV7-3	TRBJ1-6	-	CASSLGGPAPNSPLHF	TGTGCCAGCAGCTTGGGGGGGCCCGCGCCCAATTCACCCCTCCACTTT
many	TRBV20-1	TRBJ2-7	TRBD2	CSALETSGTYEQYF	TGCAGTGCTCTTGAGACTAGCGGAACTTACGAGCAGTACTTC
few	TRBV20-1	TRBJ1-4	-	CSARDFGQREKLFF	TGCAGTGCTAGAGATTTCGGCCAGAGGGAAAAACTGTTTTTT
many	TRBV20-1	TRBJ2-5	-	CSARAWEETQYF	TGCAGTGCTAGAGCGTGGGAAGAGACCCAGTACTTC
many	TRBV6-1	TRBJ1-5	-	CASSDEGGQPQHF	TGTGCCAGCAGTGACGAGGGAGGGCAGCCCCAGCATTTT
few	TRBV4-1	TRBJ1-1	-	CASSHGLLGTEAFF	TGCGCCAGCAGCCATGGACTCCTGGGCACTGAAGCTTTCTTT
many	TRBV7-9	TRBJ1-1	-	CASSLGQPGTEAFF	TGTGCCAGCAGCTTAGGGCAGCCGGGGACTGAAGCTTTCTTT
few	TRBV14	TRBJ2-6	-	CASSPGPYSSGANVLTF	TGTGCCAGCAGCCCCGGGCCCTATAGCTCTGGGGCCAACGTCCTGACTTTC
few	TRBV2	TRBJ2-4	-	CASSLNIQYF	TGTGCCAGCAGCCTAAACATTCAGTACTTC
-	TRBV18	TRBJ2-7	TRBD2	CASSRLAGTYEQYF	TGTGCCAGCTCAAGGCTAGCGGGCACCTACGAGCAGTACTTC
many	TRBV29-1	TRBJ2-1	TRBD2	CSAGMGGGEQFF	TGCAGCGCCGGAATGGGGGGGGGTGAGCAGTTCTTC
few	TRBV9	TRBJ1-3	TRBD1	CASSATGTGGNTIYF	TGTGCCAGCAGCGCGACAGGGACGGGCGGAAACACCATATATTTT
once	TRBV29-1	TRBJ1-5	TRBD1	CSVQTGGNQPQHF	TGCAGCGTCCAGACAGGGGGCAATCAGCCCCAGCATTTT
-	TRBV7-6	TRBJ2-1	TRBD2	CASSPRTSGFYNEQFF	TGTGCCAGCAGCCCCCGGACTAGCGGTTTCTACAATGAGCAGTTCTTC
few	TRBV30	TRBJ1-2	-	CALPQGNLDYGYTF	TGTGCCTTACCACAGGGCAACTTGGACTATGGCTACACCTTC
many	TRBV13	TRBJ2-5	-	CASSPSSWSDQETQYF	TGTGCCAGCAGCCCATCCTCGTGGTCGGACCAAGAGACCCAGTACTTC
many	TRBV20-1	TRBJ2-3	TRBD2	CSASPVGLAGAEDTQYF	TGCAGTGCTAGCCCCGTCGGACTAGCGGGAGCAGAAGATACGCAGTATTTT
many	TRBV5-5	TRBJ2-3	TRBD2	CASSVAGTDTQYF	TGTGCCAGCAGCGTAGCGGGAACAGATACGCAGTATTTT
many	TRBV5-5	TRBJ1-4	-	CASQASGFAGEKLFF	TGTGCCAGCCAGGCCTCCGGATTTGCCGGCGAAAAACTGTTTTTT
few	TRBV11-3	TRBJ2-5	-	CASSSGMQETQYF	TGTGCCAGCAGCTCAGGAATGCAAGAGACCCAGTACTTC
few	TRBV28	TRBJ2-2	TRBD2	CASSGLAGVTGELFF	TGTGCCAGCAGTGGACTAGCGGGGGTTACCGGGGAGCTGTTTTTT
-	TRBV11-2	TRBJ1-1	-	CASSPRVGEAFF	TGTGCCAGCAGCCCCCGCGTGGGCGAGGCTTTCTTT
-	TRBV6-6	TRBJ1-5	-	CASRSSVGPLGDSNQPQHF	TGTGCCAGCAGGTCCTCCGTCGGGCCCCTCGGAGATAGCAATCAGCCCCAGCATTTT
few	TRBV7-8	TRBJ2-5	-	CASIAWVAAPRGETQYF	TGTGCCAGCATCGCGTGGGTAGCGGCCCCCCGGGGAGAGACCCAGTACTTC
-	TRBV16	TRBJ2-7	-	CASSPRTNHEQYF	TGTGCCAGCAGCCCCCGCACGAACCACGAGCAGTACTTC
-	TRBV5-5	TRBJ1-1	TRBD1	CASSTGGTVLTEAFF	TGTGCCAGCAGCACAGGGGGTACGGTACTCACTGAAGCTTTCTTT
few	TRBV29-1	TRBJ1-1	-	CSVVVAMNTEAFF	TGCAGCGTTGTAGTAGCCATGAACACTGAAGCTTTCTTT
many	TRBV29-1	TRBJ1-1	-	CSVPWGTEAFF	TGCAGCGTCCCATGGGGGACTGAAGCTTTCTTT
many	TRBV30	TRBJ2-1	TRBD2	CAWTTFLTSGNYNEQFF	TGTGCCTGGACCACATTCCTCACTAGCGGTAATTACAATGAGCAGTTCTTC
-	TRBV11-3	TRBJ2-5	-	CASSPRTGQETQYF	TGTGCCAGCAGCCCTCGGACGGGGCAAGAGACCCAGTACTTC
-	TRBV12-3/TRBV12-4	TRBJ2-1	-	CASSVTGAYNEQFF	TGTGCCAGCAGTGTCACGGGGGCCTACAATGAGCAGTTCTTC